Shown below are 12 T cell receptor beta chains from a single sample sequenced in a study of T-cell reconstitution after alpha-beta-depleted transplantation in children. The library targeted TCRbeta and was prepared with unique molecular identifiers. TCRdb re-derived calls from the PCR reads in MiXCR, one entry per CDR3 protein. The sample lists some 250,000 distinct CDR3 sequences; about 11% were seen once. The sample consisted of PBMCs from the stem cell graft donor, taken from the stem cell graft. Receptors originate from a human donor who donated a stem cell graft to a child with acute lymphoblastic leukemia.

This clonotype appeared many times. The chain has TRBV19 and TRBJ1-6; 7 nucleotides match TRBD1. V lost 3 bases and J lost 8; bases outside the gene matches: 1. The CDR3 is 13 residues long. CDR1 and CDR2 (germline): LNHDA, SQIVND (reference sequence). DNA of the CDR3: TGTGCCAGTAGTATCGGACAGGATTCACCCCTCCACTTT. This sequence encodes CASSIGQDSPLHF.

This clonotype showed up many times. This chain connects TRBV11-1 to TRBJ2-1; 9 bases agree with TRBD2. The germline CDR1 and CDR2 sequences are SGHAT and FQDESV (reference sequence). CDR3 length: 20 amino acids. With 4 bases clipped from V and 4 bases from J, the junction kept 20 bases outside the gene matches. The CDR3 region has the DNA TGTGCCAGCAGCTCCCCGGCCCGACTTCCGACTAGCGGCCTGTACAATGAGCAGTTCTTC. Translated, it gives CASSSPARLPTSGLYNEQFF. Together with reference TRBV11-1 and TRBJ2-1, the CDR3 gives the full variable domain: EAEVAQSPRYKITEKSQAVAFWCDPISGHATLYWYRQILGQGPELLVQFQDESVVDDSQLPKDRFSAERLKGVDSTLKIQPAELGDSAMYLCASSSPARLPTSGLYNEQFFGPGTRLTVL.

This clonotype turned up a few times. At one end, the junction sequence differs from germline, possibly due to a read error. This chain joins TRBV12-3 or TRBV12-4 and TRBJ1-3, with a possible D match to TRBD1 (6 bases). The length of the CDR3 is 19 residues. CDR3 amino acids: CASCFVNRAYGFSGNTIYF. DNA for the CDR3: TGTGCCAGCTGTTTCGTGAACAGGGCATACGGTTTCTCTGGAAACACCATATATTTT.

This clonotype has at least ten counts. Here the CDR3 reads CASSFTRGLQETQYF. CDR3 DNA: TGTGCCAGCAGTTTTACGAGGGGGCTCCAAGAGACCCAGTACTTC. V and J are TRBV28 and TRBJ2-5; 7 bases match TRBD1. CDR1 is MDHEN and CDR2 is SYDVKM in the germline V gene. This CDR3 comprises 15 residues. J was trimmed by 1 base and V by 3 bases; bases with no gene match: 5.

The rearrangement links TRBV15 to TRBJ1-1; D is undetermined. From germline, CDR1 is LNHNV and CDR2 YYDKDF (reference sequence). V was pared by 0 bases and J by 11 bases, with 10 bases between. The CDR3 spans 12 residues. The CDR3 spells CATSRDLGRAFF. The CDR3 region has the DNA TGTGCCACCAGCAGAGATTTGGGAAGGGCTTTCTTT.

As concerns this clonotype: A clone one base away is much larger, so this may be a read error. The chain couples TRBV27 to TRBJ2-3, with 10 bases identical to TRBD1. This CDR3 comprises 15 residues. Germline V CDR1 and CDR2: MNHEY, SMNVEV (reference sequence). The CDR3 protein is CANSLSTGGSDTQYF. The CDR3 DNA reads TGTGCCAACAGTTTATCGACAGGGGGCTCAGATACGCAGTATTTT.

In its sample, this clonotype was seen many times. This chain connects TRBV7-9 to TRBJ2-7; TRBD2 matches 7 bases. The trim removed 2 bases at V and 5 bases at J, leaving 3 bases unmatched. The CDR3 is 13 residues long. CDR1 and CDR2 (germline): SEHNR, FQNEAQ (reference sequence). This CDR3 is CASSLTSVDEQYF. In nucleotides, the CDR3 is TGTGCCAGCAGCTTAACTAGCGTCGACGAGCAGTACTTC.

This clonotype came up a few times. This chain uses TRBV4-2 with TRBJ2-1; 7 bases align to TRBD2. Germline CDR1 and CDR2: LGHNA and YNFKEQ. With V trimmed by 2 bases and J by 8 bases, 15 bases remained unmatched. This CDR3 has 17 residues. CDR3 nucleotide sequence: TGTGCCAGCAGCCAACACTCCAGCGGGAAAGTGGCGGATGAGCAGTTCTTC. Translated: CASSQHSSGKVADEQFF.

This clonotype was counted ten times or more. The chain is built from TRBV7-2 and TRBJ2-2; maybe TRBD1 (6 bases). V was shortened by 5 bases and J by 4 bases, with 8 bases between the two germline ends. The CDR3 has 13 residues. In germline, CDR1 is SGHTA, CDR2 FQGNSA. The CDR3 protein is CASSQQGTGELFF. DNA for the CDR3: TGTGCCAGCAGCCAACAGGGCACCGGGGAGCTGTTTTTT.

This clonotype was observed many times. The J gene is TRBJ2-7, the V gene TRBV7-8; D ambiguous. CDR3 size: 12 residues. Per the germline V gene, CDR1 is SGHVS and CDR2 is FQNEAQ. The ends were cut back, 6 bases at V and 3 bases at J, with 9 bases in the middle. CDR3 DNA sequence: TGTGCCAGCAGTAGTTCGAACTACGAGCAGTACTTC. Translating gives CASSSSNYEQYF.

In its sample, this clonotype was seen many times. The rearrangement joins TRBV10-3 to TRBJ2-2; D is perhaps TRBD1 (5 bases). From germline, CDR1 is ENHRY and CDR2 SYGVKD. The CDR3 is 13 amino acids. Trimming cost V 11 bases and J 2 bases, with 12 bases left between them. CDR3 protein: CAGRQRNTGELFF. CDR3 bases: TGTGCCGGACGACAGCGAAACACCGGGGAGCTGTTTTTT.

This clonotype has a count of ten or more. This sequence joins TRBV15 and TRBJ2-3; D is ambiguous. V gave up 1 base and J gave up 2 bases, with 13 bases separating them. The CDR3 consists of 16 residues. CDR1 LNHNV and CDR2 YYDKDF come from the germline V gene (reference sequence). The CDR3 loop is CATSRVLMVTTDTQYF. CDR3 bases: TGTGCCACCAGCAGAGTCTTGATGGTGACCACAGATACGCAGTATTTT.